The 20 T cell receptor beta chains below come from one sample, sequenced in a study of blood T cells in healthy people across ages. The use of a sample-barcoded 5' primer and a J-beta primer mix characterized a second PCR of about 6 to 11 cycles. Using its own MiXCR run on the 5' RACE reads, TCRdb lists one record per CDR3 protein. The repertoire holds hundreds of thousands of distinct CDR3 sequences, roughly 45% seen once, with around 20% in the top ten. The sequenced sample was blood. The receptors were gathered from a woman aged 55-75 years in good health.

This clonotype appeared once. V usage is TRBV4-1 and J usage is TRBJ2-1; possible D gene TRBD2, 6 bases. Per the germline V gene, CDR1 is MGHRA and CDR2 is YSYEKL. CDR3 length: 16 amino acids. Trimming removed 0 bases from V and 3 bases from J, with 12 bases in between. This CDR3 is CASSQEGREYYNEQFF. As DNA, the CDR3 is TGCGCCAGCAGCCAAGAAGGGCGGGAATACTACAATGAGCAGTTCTTC.

The chain has TRBV7-9 and TRBJ2-1; 7 bases are a match to TRBD2. This CDR3 spans 12 amino acids. J was trimmed by 11 bases and V by 5 bases; bases with no gene match: 6. Germline V gene data show CDR1 as SEHNR and CDR2 as FQNEAQ (reference sequence). The CDR3 nucleotides read TGTGCCAGCAGCGGGGGAGGGTTGAAGCAGTTCTTC. This gives the protein CASSGGGLKQFF.

This clonotype has a handful of counts. This chain uses TRBV29-1 with TRBJ1-2; no firm D call. V shed 6 bases and J shed 0 bases, with 14 bases lying between them. Germline lookup yields CDR1 SQVTM and CDR2 ANQGSEA. This CDR3 is 14 amino acids long. The CDR3 nucleotides read TGCAGCGTCGCACCCAGGAAATCTAACTATGGCTACACCTTC. This sequence encodes CSVAPRKSNYGYTF.

This rearrangement joins TRBV20-1 to TRBJ2-3, with D possibly matching TRBD2 (5 bases). V was cut by 6 bases and J by 1 base, with 17 bases left in between. Germline lookup yields CDR1 DFQATT and CDR2 SNEGSKA (reference sequence). This CDR3 contains 15 residues. In DNA form, the CDR3 reads TGCAGTGCCAGCCCCCCTGACGGGGGCACAGATACGCAGTATTTT. Its protein product is CSASPPDGGTDTQYF.

The chain employs TRBV12-3 or TRBV12-4 and TRBJ1-2; D not resolved. The CDR3 contains 14 residues. The germline V and J ends were trimmed by 5 bases and 0 bases, with 10 bases remaining between them. The DNA of the CDR3 is TGTGCCAGCAGTCTCCCGACACCTAACTATGGCTACACCTTC. It yields the protein CASSLPTPNYGYTF.

The J gene is TRBJ2-5, the V gene TRBV7-9; 7 bases fit TRBD1. This CDR3 contains 16 residues. Trimming cost V 5 bases and J 5 bases; bases outside gene matches: 14. The germline gives CDR1 SEHNR, CDR2 FQNEAQ (reference sequence). For the CDR3, the DNA is TGTGCCAGCAGCCTCCTAGGACAGGCTGCAGGGGAGACCCAGTACTTC. Amino acid sequence: CASSLLGQAAGETQYF.

On this clonotype itself: The junction departs from germline at one end; a sequencing error may be responsible. The chain has TRBV7-9 and TRBJ2-1; either TRBD1 or TRBD2 may supply D (5 bases each). Germline V lookup: CDR1 SEHNR, CDR2 FQNEAQ (reference sequence). This CDR3 is built from 15 residues. In nucleotides, the CDR3 is TGTGCTAGCAGCTTAGAGGGGTTAGGGATCCATGAGCAGTTCTTC. It is translated as CASSLEGLGIHEQFF. The full variable domain, completed using reference TRBV7-9 and TRBJ2-1, is DTGVSQNPRHKITKRGQNVTFRCDPISEHNRLYWYRQTLGQGPEFLTYFQNEAQLEKSRLLSDRFSAERPKGSFSTLEIQRTEQGDSAMYLCASSLEGLGIHEQFFGPGTRLTVL.

The chain links TRBV5-1 to TRBJ2-1; 16 nucleotides align to TRBD2. Germline CDR1 reads SGHRS; CDR2 reads YFSETQ. The V segment lost 4 bases and the J segment 0 bases; nucleotides outside the gene matches: 10. The length of the CDR3 is 20 residues. CDR3 amino acids: CASSPWGTSGGAGSYNEQFF. In DNA form, the CDR3 reads TGCGCCAGCAGCCCATGGGGGACTAGCGGGGGGGCTGGCTCCTACAATGAGCAGTTCTTC. Drawing the rest from reference TRBV5-1 and TRBJ2-1, the complete variable domain is KAGVTQTPRYLIKTRGQQVTLSCSPISGHRSVSWYQQTPGQGLQFLFEYFSETQRNKGNFPGRFSGRQFSNSRSEMNVSTLELGDSALYLCASSPWGTSGGAGSYNEQFFGPGTRLTVL.

This chain links TRBV7-9 with TRBJ1-2; possible D gene TRBD1, 5 bases. Trimming took off 4 bases at V and 0 bases at J, with 18 bases between the two ends. CDR1 is SEHNR and CDR2 is FQNEAQ in the germline V gene (reference sequence). This CDR3 is 17 amino acids long. DNA of the CDR3: TGTGCCAGCAGCTCCCAGAAATGGGACGGCCCTAACTATGGCTACACCTTC. Protein product: CASSSQKWDGPNYGYTF.

This clonotype has a handful of counts. Since a much larger clone is just one base distant, this may be a read error. The chain combines TRBV7-2 with TRBJ2-1, with D possibly called TRBD1 or TRBD2 (6 bases each). V was cut by 5 bases and J by 6 bases, with 17 bases left in between. The CDR3 is 15 residues long. CDR1 SGHTA and CDR2 FQGNSA come from the germline V gene. CDR3 sequence: CASSIGGPRANEQFF. CDR3 DNA sequence: TGTGCCAGCAGCATCGGGGGCCCCAGGGCCAATGAGCAGTTCTTC.

The chain joins TRBV4-3 to TRBJ2-1; 9 nucleotides align to TRBD2. J was trimmed by 5 bases and V by 4 bases; bases with no gene match: 15. Germline CDR1 and CDR2: LGHNA and YSLEER. The CDR3 sequence is 18 residues long. The CDR3 loop reads CASSRVPRASGAHNEQFF. The CDR3 region has the DNA TGCGCCAGCAGCCGGGTACCGAGGGCTAGCGGGGCCCACAATGAGCAGTTCTTC.

This clonotype appeared a few times. The gene calls are TRBV2 and TRBJ2-7; 8 positions agree with TRBD2. The V gene's germline CDR1 is SNHLY and CDR2 FYNNEI. CDR3 size: 14 residues. V was clipped by 6 bases and J by 0 bases; unmatched bases: 4. CDR3 sequence: CASRAGTSSYEQYF. DNA of the CDR3: TGTGCCAGCAGGGCCGGGACTAGCTCCTACGAGCAGTACTTC. Together with reference TRBV2 and TRBJ2-7, the CDR3 gives the full variable domain: EPEVTQTPSHQVTQMGQEVILRCVPISNHLYFYWYRQILGQKVEFLVSFYNNEISEKSEIFDDQFSVERPDGSNFTLKIRSTKLEDSAMYFCASRAGTSSYEQYFGPGTRLTVT.

The chain joins TRBV29-1 to TRBJ1-5; D unclear. The V gene lost 5 bases and the J gene lost 6 bases, with 14 bases spanning the gap. CDR1 SQVTM and CDR2 ANQGSEA come from the germline V gene. This CDR3 is built from 13 residues. Written as DNA, the CDR3 is TGCAGCGTTTTACTGAAGGTCGGTCAGCCCCAGCATTTT. Protein product: CSVLLKVGQPQHF. Filled out from reference TRBV29-1 and TRBJ1-5, the complete variable domain reads SAVISQKPSRDICQRGTSLTIQCQVDSQVTMMFWYRQQPGQSLTLIATANQGSEATYESGFVIDKFPISRPNLTFSTLTVSNMSPEDSSIYLCSVLLKVGQPQHFGDGTRLSIL.

This clonotype has just a few counts. The V and J genes are TRBV4-1 and TRBJ2-1; D perhaps matches TRBD2 (7 bases). The CDR3 runs to 14 residues. Germline CDR1 is MGHRA and CDR2 is YSYEKL. V was pared by 5 bases and J by 4 bases, with 12 bases between. This CDR3 reads CASSGGGGYNEQFF. As DNA, the CDR3 is TGCGCCAGCAGCGGGGGGGGCGGGTACAATGAGCAGTTCTTC.

The chain couples TRBV6-6 to TRBJ2-3; 9 nucleotides agree with TRBD2. Germline V gene sequence: CDR1 MNHNY, CDR2 SVGAGI (reference sequence). The CDR3 spans 17 residues. Trimming cost V 8 bases and J 1 base; bases outside gene matches: 13. The DNA of the CDR3 is TGTGCCAGCCCGACCGGGTCCCGGACTAGCGGCACAGATACGCAGTATTTT. Translating it yields CASPTGSRTSGTDTQYF.

V is TRBV7-2 and J is TRBJ1-5, with D perhaps matching TRBD1 (6 bases). Deletions cut 0 bases from V and 5 bases from J, with 14 bases between. The CDR3 consists of 16 residues. Germline-derived CDR1 and CDR2 are SGHTA and FQGNSA. Here the CDR3 reads CASSLALGGADQPQHF. The CDR3 DNA is TGTGCCAGCAGCTTAGCTCTCGGGGGGGCTGATCAGCCCCAGCATTTT.

The V and J genes are TRBV6-5 and TRBJ2-2; 8 nucleotides align to TRBD2. The CDR3 is 15 amino acids. After removal of 6 bases from V and 4 bases from J, the junction contained 7 bases not matched to a gene. Germline CDR1 reads MNHEY; CDR2 reads SVGAGI. The CDR3 coding sequence is TGTGCCAGCAGCCACGGGGGGGGTAGCACCGGGGAGCTGTTTTTT. Encoded protein: CASSHGGGSTGELFF.

V gene TRBV25-1 combines with J gene TRBJ1-4; 8 nucleotides agree with TRBD1. Germline V CDR1 and CDR2: MGHDK, SYGVNS. This CDR3 has 16 residues. V lost 4 bases to trimming and J lost 7 bases; unmatched junction nucleotides: 11. CDR3 in amino acids: CASSVLSQGASEKLFF. CDR3 sequence (DNA): TGTGCCAGCAGTGTCCTGTCTCAGGGGGCGAGTGAAAAACTGTTTTTT.

The chain employs TRBV5-8 and TRBJ1-5, with D uncertain. The germline gives CDR1 SGHTS, CDR2 YDEGEE. Trimming took off 0 bases at V and 0 bases at J, with 13 bases between the two ends. The CDR3 runs 17 residues. The DNA of the CDR3 is TGTGCCAGCAGCTTGGCCTTCAGGCTTTATAGCAATCAGCCCCAGCATTTT. As protein: CASSLAFRLYSNQPQHF.

The CDR3 spells CSARWRSYEQYF. CDR3 in DNA: TGCAGTGCTAGATGGCGGTCCTACGAGCAGTACTTC. The chain has TRBV20-1 and TRBJ2-7; D ambiguous. CDR1 is DFQATT, CDR2 SNEGSKA, per germline (reference sequence). Trimming took 2 bases from V and 1 from J, leaving 6 bases between them. This CDR3 is built from 12 residues.